This TCR beta chain emerged from a study of blood T cell repertoires in COVID-19. Study context: The samples span acute and convalescent COVID-19 from the United States, Italy and Spain. T cells, B-cell-depleted T cells, or PBMCs supplied cDNA or gDNA.

As handled by the study authors: Quantification of nucleated cells was approximated via reference gene primer amplification. TCRdb's table, derived via immunoSEQ multiplex PCR, lists solely in-frame clones and lacks some. The DNA gave D and trimming, while V, J and clone size come from that table. In the table there are roughly 230,000 clones, about 85% of which are singletons. The V and J ends lost 1 base and 0 bases respectively, with 8 bases between them. The CDR3 spans 15 residues. Germline CDR1 MGHRA, CDR2 YSYEKL. While infection was still active, Seattle patients were enrolled and then followed longitudinally.

The chain is built from TRBV4-1 and TRBJ2-3; D is possibly TRBD1 (6 bases). This clonotype was sampled from a woman at least 80 years old with COVID-19, enrolled during active disease. The sequencing sample was made of peripheral blood. The chain's CDR3 is CASSQGTASTDTQYF. The CDR3 DNA is TGCGCCAGCAGCCAAGGGACAGCTAGCACAGATACGCAGTATTTT.